This record covers a single T cell receptor (beta chain). The sample belongs to a study of blood T cell repertoires in COVID-19. Study details: The United States, Italy and Spain provided the acute and convalescent COVID-19 samples. Sample material is recorded as cDNA or gDNA derived from T cells, B-cell-depleted T cells, or PBMCs.

Germline V gene lookup returns CDR1 MGHRA and CDR2 YSYEKL. This CDR3 comprises 16 residues. The V gene end was trimmed by 1 base and the J gene end by 2 bases; junction bases not matched to a gene: 7. Original methodology: It was from reference gene primer amplification that nucleated cell counts were estimated. Clones were read by immunoSEQ multiplex PCR, and TCRdb kept only the in-frame ones, dropping some. That table supplies the V and J calls and clone size; D and trimming were determined from the DNA. The sample has over 150,000 clones; about 80% are singletons. The receptor was isolated from a woman aged 55-70 years with acute or convalescent COVID-19. The V and J genes are TRBV4-1 and TRBJ2-5; 7 nucleotides agree with TRBD1. Sequenced input: peripheral blood. DNA of the CDR3: TGCGCCAGCAGCCAAGTTTGGGCAGGGGGTCAAGAGACCCAGTACTTC. It is translated as CASSQVWAGGQETQYF.